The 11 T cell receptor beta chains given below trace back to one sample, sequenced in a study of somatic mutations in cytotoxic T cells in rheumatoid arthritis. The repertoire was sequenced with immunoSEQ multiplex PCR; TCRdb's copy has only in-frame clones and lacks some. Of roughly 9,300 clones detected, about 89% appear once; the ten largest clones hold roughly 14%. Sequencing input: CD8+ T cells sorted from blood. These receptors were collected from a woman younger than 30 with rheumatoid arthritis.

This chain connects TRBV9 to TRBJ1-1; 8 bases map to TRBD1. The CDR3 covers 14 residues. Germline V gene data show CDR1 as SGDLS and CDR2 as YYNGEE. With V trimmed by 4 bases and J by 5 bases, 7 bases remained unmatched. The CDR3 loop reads CASSLQGGPTEAFF. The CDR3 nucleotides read TGTGCCAGCAGCCTACAGGGGGGACCGACTGAAGCTTTCTTT.

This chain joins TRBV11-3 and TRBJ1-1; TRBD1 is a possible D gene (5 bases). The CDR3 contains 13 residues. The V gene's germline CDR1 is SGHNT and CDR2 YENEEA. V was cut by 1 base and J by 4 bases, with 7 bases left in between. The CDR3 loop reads CASSLGRGTEAFF. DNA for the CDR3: TGTGCCAGCAGCTTAGGAAGGGGCACTGAAGCTTTCTTT.

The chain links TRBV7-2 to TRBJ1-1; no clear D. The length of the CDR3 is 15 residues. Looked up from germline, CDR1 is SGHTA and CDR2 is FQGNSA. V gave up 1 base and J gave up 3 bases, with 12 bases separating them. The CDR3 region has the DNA TGTGCCAGCAGCTTAGGGCCGAGCGGGGACACTGAAGCTTTCTTT. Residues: CASSLGPSGDTEAFF.

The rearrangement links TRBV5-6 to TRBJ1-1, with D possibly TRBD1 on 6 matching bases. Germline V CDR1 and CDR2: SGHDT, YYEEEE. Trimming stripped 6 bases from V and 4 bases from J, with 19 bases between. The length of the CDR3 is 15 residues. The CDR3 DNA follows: TGTGCCAGCACGGGGCAGGGACACATTGGCACTGAAGCTTTCTTT. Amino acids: CASTGQGHIGTEAFF.

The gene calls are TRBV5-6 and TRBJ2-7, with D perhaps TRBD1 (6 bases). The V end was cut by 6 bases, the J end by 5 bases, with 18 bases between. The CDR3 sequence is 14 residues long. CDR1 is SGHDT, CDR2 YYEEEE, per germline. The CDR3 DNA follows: TGTGCCAGCACCGATGACAGGCTTGGGAACGAGCAGTACTTC. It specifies CASTDDRLGNEQYF.

The CDR3 is CASSLDRGSNQPQHF. CDR3 in DNA: TGTGCCAGCAGCTTAGACAGGGGAAGCAATCAGCCCCAGCATTTT. The chain recombines TRBV11-2 with TRBJ1-5, with a weak D call TRBD1 (6 bases). The length of the CDR3 is 15 residues. Per germline, CDR1 SGHAT and CDR2 FQNNGV. Trimming took off 0 bases at V and 1 base at J, with 7 bases between the two ends.

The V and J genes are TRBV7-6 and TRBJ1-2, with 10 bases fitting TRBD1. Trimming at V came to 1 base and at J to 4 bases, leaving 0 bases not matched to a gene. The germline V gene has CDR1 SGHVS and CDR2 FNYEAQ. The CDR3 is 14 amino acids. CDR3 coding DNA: TGTGCCAGCAGCTTAGGGACAGGGGGCTATGGCTACACCTTC. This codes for CASSLGTGGYGYTF.

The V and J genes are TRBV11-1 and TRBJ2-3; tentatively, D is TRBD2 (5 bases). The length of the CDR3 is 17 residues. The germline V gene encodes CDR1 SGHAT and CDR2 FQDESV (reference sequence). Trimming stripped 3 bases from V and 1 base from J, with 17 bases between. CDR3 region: CASSLYPGLSRTDTQYF. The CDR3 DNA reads TGTGCCAGCAGCTTGTACCCTGGACTTTCCCGCACAGATACGCAGTATTTT.

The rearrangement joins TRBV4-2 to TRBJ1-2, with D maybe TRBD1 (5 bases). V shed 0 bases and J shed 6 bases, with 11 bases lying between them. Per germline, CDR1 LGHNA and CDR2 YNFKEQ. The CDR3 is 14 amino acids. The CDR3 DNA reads TGTGCCAGCAGCCAAGAAGGGAGGGGTAATGGCTACACCTTC. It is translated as CASSQEGRGNGYTF.

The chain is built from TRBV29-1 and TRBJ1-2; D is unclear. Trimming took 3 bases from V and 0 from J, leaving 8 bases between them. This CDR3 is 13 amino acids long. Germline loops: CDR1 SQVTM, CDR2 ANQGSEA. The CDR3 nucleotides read TGCAGCGTTGAGCTTATAGCTAACTATGGCTACACCTTC. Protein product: CSVELIANYGYTF.

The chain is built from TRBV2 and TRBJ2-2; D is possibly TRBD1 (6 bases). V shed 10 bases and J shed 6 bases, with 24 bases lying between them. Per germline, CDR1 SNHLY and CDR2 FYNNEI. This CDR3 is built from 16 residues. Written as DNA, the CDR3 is TGTGCCACCAAAGGGGACAAAGGTTTGGTGGCCGGGGAGCTGTTTTTT. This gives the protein CATKGDKGLVAGELFF. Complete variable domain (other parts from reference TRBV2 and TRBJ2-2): EPEVTQTPSHQVTQMGQEVILRCVPISNHLYFYWYRQILGQKVEFLVSFYNNEISEKSEIFDDQFSVERPDGSNFTLKIRSTKLEDSAMYFCATKGDKGLVAGELFFGEGSRLTVL.